The sequence of this T cell receptor beta chain was determined in a study of a mutant IDH1 vaccine in newly diagnosed glioma. At the level of the study: Among treated patients, approximately 62% were male and approximately 40% female, and mean age was approximately 40 years. It was radiotherapy, temozolomide, or both that patients received previously, with most receiving both.

The time point was: week 35, safety follow-up. What each vaccine dose contained was 300 ug of mutant IDH1 20-mer peptide, accompanied by topical imiquimod. The table came from immunoSEQ multiplex PCR; TCRdb's copy has only in-frame clones and leaves some out. The sample gives some 29,000 clones, roughly 79% of which show up once; 7.5% to 10% is in the top ten. This CDR3 is 14 amino acids long. The V end was cut by 0 bases, the J end by 5 bases, with 10 bases between. Per germline, CDR1 SEHNR and CDR2 FQNEAQ (reference sequence). This clone was detected only once. Its antigen is still unknown. The sequence was obtained from a woman in her 30s with glioma. Some clones in this sample may be carry-over from other donors' samples. Source: PBMCs, taken from a glioma patient whose treatment included an IDH1 peptide vaccine. This sequence joins TRBV7-9 and TRBJ1-2; D ambiguous. The CDR3 protein is CASSLAGPEYGYTF. CDR3 coding DNA: TGTGCCAGCAGCTTAGCGGGTCCGGAATATGGCTACACCTTC.